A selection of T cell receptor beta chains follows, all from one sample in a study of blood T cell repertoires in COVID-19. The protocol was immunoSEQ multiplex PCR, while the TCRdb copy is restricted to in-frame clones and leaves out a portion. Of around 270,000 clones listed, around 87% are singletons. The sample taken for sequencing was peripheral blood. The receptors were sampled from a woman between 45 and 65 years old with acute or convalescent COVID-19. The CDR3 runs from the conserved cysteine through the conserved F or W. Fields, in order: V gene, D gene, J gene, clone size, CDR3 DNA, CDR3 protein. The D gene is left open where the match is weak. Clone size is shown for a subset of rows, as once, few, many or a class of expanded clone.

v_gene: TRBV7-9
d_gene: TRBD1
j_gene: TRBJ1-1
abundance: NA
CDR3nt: TGTGCCAGCAGCGGACAGGGCCGGGTGAACACTGAAGCTTTCTTT
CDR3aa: CASSGQGRVNTEAFF

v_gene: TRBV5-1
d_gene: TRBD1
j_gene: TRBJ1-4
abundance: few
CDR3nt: TGCGCCAGCAGCCCAAGCGGGACAGGGTATGGGGAAAAACTGTTTTTT
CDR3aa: CASSPSGTGYGEKLFF

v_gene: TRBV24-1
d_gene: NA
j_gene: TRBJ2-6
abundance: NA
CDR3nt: TGTGCCACCAGTGATCCGACTTACTCTGGGGCCAACGTCCTGACTTTC
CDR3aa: CATSDPTYSGANVLTF

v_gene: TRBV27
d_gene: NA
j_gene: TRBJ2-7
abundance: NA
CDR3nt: TGTGCCAGCAGCCGCTCCTACGAGCAGTACTTC
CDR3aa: CASSRSYEQYF

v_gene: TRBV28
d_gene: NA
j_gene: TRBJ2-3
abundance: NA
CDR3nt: TGTGCCAGCAGTTTATGGCGTCTAGCTGATAGCACAGATACGCAGTATTTT
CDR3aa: CASSLWRLADSTDTQYF

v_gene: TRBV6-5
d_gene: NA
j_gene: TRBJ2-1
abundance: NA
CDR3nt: TGTGCCAGCAGTTACCTAGGAGGCTCCTACAATGAGCAGTTCTTC
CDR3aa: CASSYLGGSYNEQFF

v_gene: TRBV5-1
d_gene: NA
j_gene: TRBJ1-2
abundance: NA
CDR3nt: TGCGCCAGCAGCCCTAGGGGGGGTAACTATGGCTACACCTTC
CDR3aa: CASSPRGGNYGYTF

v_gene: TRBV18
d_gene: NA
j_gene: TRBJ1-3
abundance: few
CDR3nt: TGTGCCAGCTCCAGATCCTCTGGAAACACCATATATTTT
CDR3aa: CASSRSSGNTIYF

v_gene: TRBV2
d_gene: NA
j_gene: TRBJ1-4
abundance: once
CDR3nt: TGTGCCAGCAGTGGGACAGCGAATGAAAAACTGTTTTTT
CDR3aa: CASSGTANEKLFF

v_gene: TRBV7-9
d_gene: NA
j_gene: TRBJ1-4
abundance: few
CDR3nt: TGTGCCAGCAGCTTAGCGTATAGGGGAAGCGCTAATGAAAAACTGTTTTTT
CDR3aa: CASSLAYRGSANEKLFF

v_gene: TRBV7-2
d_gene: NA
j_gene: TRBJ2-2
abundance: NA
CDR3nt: TGTGCCAGCAGCTTAAAGCCCGGGGAGCTGTTTTTT
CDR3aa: CASSLKPGELFF

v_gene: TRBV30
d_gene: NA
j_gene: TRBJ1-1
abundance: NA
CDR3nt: TGTGCCTTTCGCACTGGGGGGGGCACTGAAGCTTTCTTT
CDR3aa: CAFRTGGGTEAFF

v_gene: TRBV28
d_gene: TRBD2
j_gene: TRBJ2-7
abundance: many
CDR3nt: TGTGCCAGCAGATTTAGCGGGAGGGCCTTATACGAGCAGTACTTC
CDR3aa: CASRFSGRALYEQYF

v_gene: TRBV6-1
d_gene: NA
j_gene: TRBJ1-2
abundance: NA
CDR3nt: TGTGCCAGCAGTGAACGACAGGACCCCGTTTATGGCTACACCTTC
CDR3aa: CASSERQDPVYGYTF

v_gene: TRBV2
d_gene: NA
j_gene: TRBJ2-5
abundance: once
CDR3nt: TGTGCCAGCGTGCTAAGAGGAGGCGCAAGGCCCCAGTACTTC
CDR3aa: CASVLRGGARPQYF

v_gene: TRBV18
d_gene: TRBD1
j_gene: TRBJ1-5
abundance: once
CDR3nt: TGTGCCAGCTCACCGACAGGGAGAGATGGGCCCCAGCATTTT
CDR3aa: CASSPTGRDGPQHF

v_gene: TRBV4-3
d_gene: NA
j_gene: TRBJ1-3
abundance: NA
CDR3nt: TGCGCCAGCAGCCCCACAGACCTCTCTGGAAACACCATATATTTT
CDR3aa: CASSPTDLSGNTIYF

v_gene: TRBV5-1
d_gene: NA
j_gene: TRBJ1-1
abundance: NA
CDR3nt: TGCGCCAGCAGCTTGGTTACAGGGTTGGGCACTGAAGCTTTCTTT
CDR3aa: CASSLVTGLGTEAFF

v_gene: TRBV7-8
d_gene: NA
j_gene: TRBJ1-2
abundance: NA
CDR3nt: TGTGCCAGCAGCTCCCGGGACAAGTCCATTAACTATGGCTACACCTTC
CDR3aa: CASSSRDKSINYGYTF

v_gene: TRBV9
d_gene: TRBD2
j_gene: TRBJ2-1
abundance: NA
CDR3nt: TGTGCCAGCAGCGTAGAGACTAGCGGGAGGGCCATGCCCATGAATGAGCAGTTCTTC
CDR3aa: CASSVETSGRAMPMNEQFF

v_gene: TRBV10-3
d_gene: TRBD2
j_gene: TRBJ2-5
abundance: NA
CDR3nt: TGTGCCATCAGTGGCGGTTCGGGGGGGGGACAAGAGACCCAGTACTTC
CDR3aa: CAISGGSGGGQETQYF

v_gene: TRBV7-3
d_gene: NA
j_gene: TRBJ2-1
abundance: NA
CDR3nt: TGTGCCAGCAGCTTAAGACCCCCTGGCGGCGACTTATACAATGAGCAGTTCTTC
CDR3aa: CASSLRPPGGDLYNEQFF

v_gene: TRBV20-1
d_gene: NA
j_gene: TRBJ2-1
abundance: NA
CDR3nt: TGCAGTGCTAGCGCTTCACTAGAGCAGTTCTTC
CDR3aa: CSASASLEQFF

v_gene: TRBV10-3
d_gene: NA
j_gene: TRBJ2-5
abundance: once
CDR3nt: TGTGCCATCAACGGCGGGGCGGGCCAAGAGACCCAGTACTTC
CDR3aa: CAINGGAGQETQYF

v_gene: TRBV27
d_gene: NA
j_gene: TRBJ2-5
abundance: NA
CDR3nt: TGTGCCAGCTCCCTCGAGGGAGATGGGGAGACCCAGTACTTC
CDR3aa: CASSLEGDGETQYF

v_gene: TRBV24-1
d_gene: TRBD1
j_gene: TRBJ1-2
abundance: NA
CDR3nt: TGTGCCACCAGTGATTCGACAGGGTTAATCGGCTACACCTTC
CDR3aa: CATSDSTGLIGYTF

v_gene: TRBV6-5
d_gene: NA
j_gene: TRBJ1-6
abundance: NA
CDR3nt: TGTGCCAGCAGCCGAGGTGGGGGGACGGATTCACCCCTCCACTTT
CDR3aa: CASSRGGGTDSPLHF

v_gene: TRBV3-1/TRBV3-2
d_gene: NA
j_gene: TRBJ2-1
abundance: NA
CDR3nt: TGTGCCAGCAGCCAAGACGGTCGGGGAAGCTCCTACAATGAGCAGTTCTTC
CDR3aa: CASSQDGRGSSYNEQFF

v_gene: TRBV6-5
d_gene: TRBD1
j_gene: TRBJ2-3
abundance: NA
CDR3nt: TGTGCCAGCAGTTCCACAGGGGGCCCAAGCACAGATACGCAGTATTTT
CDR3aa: CASSSTGGPSTDTQYF

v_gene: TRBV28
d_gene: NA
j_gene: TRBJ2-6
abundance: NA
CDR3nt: TGTGCCAGCAGTTTAGGAGGAGCTGGGGCCAACGTCCTGACTTTC
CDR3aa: CASSLGGAGANVLTF

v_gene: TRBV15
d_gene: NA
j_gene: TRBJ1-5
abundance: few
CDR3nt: TGTGCCACCAGCAGAGATCAGGGAGGGTATCAGCCCCAGCATTTT
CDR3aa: CATSRDQGGYQPQHF

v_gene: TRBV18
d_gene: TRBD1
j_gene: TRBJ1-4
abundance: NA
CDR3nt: TGTGCCAGCTCACCTCGGACAGGGGACGAAAAACTGTTTTTT
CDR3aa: CASSPRTGDEKLFF

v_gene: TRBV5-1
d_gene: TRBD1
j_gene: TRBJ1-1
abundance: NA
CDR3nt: TGCGCCAGCAGCTTCAGGACAGGAGCACCGAACACTGAAGCTTTCTTT
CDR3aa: CASSFRTGAPNTEAFF

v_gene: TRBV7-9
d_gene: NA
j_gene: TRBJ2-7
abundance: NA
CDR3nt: TGTGCCAGCAGCTTTTATACAGGTTTCGACGAGCAGTACTTC
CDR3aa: CASSFYTGFDEQYF

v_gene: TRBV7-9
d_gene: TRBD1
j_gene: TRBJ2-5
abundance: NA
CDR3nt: TGTGCCAGCCCAGGGGGCACGGAGACCCAGTACTTC
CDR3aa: CASPGGTETQYF

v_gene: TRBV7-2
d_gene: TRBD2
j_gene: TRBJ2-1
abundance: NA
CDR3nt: TGTGCCAGCAGCTCCGGACTAGCGGCAGACTACAATGAGCAGTTCTTC
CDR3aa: CASSSGLAADYNEQFF

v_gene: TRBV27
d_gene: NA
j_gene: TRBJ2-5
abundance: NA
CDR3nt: TGTGCCAGCAGACCGGGGTTATGGGGCCAAGAGACCCAGTACTTC
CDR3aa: CASRPGLWGQETQYF

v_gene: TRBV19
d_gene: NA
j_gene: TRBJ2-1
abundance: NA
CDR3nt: TGTGCCAGTAGATCCTCCCAGGGTCTTTACAATGAGCAGTTCTTC
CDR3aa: CASRSSQGLYNEQFF

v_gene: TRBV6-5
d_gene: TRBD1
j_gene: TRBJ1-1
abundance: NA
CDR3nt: TGTGCCAGCAGGTACAGGGGGAGGGAGAACACTGAAGCTTTCTTT
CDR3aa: CASRYRGRENTEAFF

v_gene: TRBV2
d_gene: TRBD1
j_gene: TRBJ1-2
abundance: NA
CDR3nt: TGTGCCAGCTCCCCCGAGCGGACAGGGTATCGTGGCTACACCTTC
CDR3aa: CASSPERTGYRGYTF

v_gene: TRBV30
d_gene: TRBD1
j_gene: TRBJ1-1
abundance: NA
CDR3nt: TGTGCCTGGAGTCCTGGACAGGGTATATCTGAAGCTTTCTTT
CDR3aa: CAWSPGQGISEAFF

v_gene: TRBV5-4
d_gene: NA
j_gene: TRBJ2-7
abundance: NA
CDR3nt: TGTGCCAGCAGTTTCGGACAGAGGGGAATCTACGAGCAGTACTTC
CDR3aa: CASSFGQRGIYEQYF

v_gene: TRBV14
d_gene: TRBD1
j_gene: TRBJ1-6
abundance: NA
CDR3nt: TGTGCCAGCAGCCAAGGTCAATGGACAGGGGATTCACCCCTCCACTTT
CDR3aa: CASSQGQWTGDSPLHF

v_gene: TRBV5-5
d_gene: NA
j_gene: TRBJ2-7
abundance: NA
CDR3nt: TGTGCCAGCAGCTTCGTGGGAGTGGACTCCTACGAGCAGTACTTC
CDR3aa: CASSFVGVDSYEQYF

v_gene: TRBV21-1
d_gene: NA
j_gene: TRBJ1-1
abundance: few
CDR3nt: TGTGCCAGCAGCAAAGCACGGGGGTGGAACACTGAAGCTTTCTTT
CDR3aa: CASSKARGWNTEAFF